Shown below are 21 T cell receptor beta chains from a single sample sequenced in a study of cytomegalovirus exposure and HLA in healthy donors listed by TCRdb under 2017. Library method: the immunoSEQ multiplex PCR assay. Here the immuneACCESS table is served through TCRdb, limited to in-frame sequences with V and J called. Missing clones are a known gap in these copies; in checked studies unresolved V genes cover under half, and the rest lacks a known reason. This sample lists approximately 260,000 clones; more than 75% were detected once. The ten largest clones take up roughly 1.2% of the sample. Sequenced material: PBMCs. The receptor source for this set is a woman aged 25-40 years in good health and CMV-seropositive.

The genes are TRBV11-3 and TRBJ2-1; D might be TRBD1 (6 bases). Trimming took 5 bases from V and 1 from J, leaving 21 bases between them. CDR1 and CDR2 (germline): SGHNT, YENEEA. This CDR3 spans 18 amino acids. This CDR3 reads CASSDGNRELYSYNEQFF. The CDR3, as DNA: TGTGCCAGCAGCGACGGAAACAGGGAATTGTATTCCTACAATGAGCAGTTCTTC.

This rearrangement joins TRBV7-6 to TRBJ2-7; D is uncertain. The CDR3 runs to 16 residues. In germline, CDR1 is SGHVS, CDR2 FNYEAQ. V shed 1 base and J shed 3 bases, with 16 bases lying between them. The chain's CDR3 is CASSLVPQLENYEQYF. The CDR3 DNA follows: TGTGCCAGCAGCTTAGTGCCGCAATTAGAAAACTACGAGCAGTACTTC.

The chain couples TRBV5-1 to TRBJ1-1, with D maybe TRBD1 (6 bases). Trimming pared 3 bases from V and 1 base from J, leaving 13 bases between. CDR1 SGHRS and CDR2 YFSETQ come from the germline V gene. CDR3 length: 15 residues. The CDR3 loop is CASSYLWTANTEAFF. The CDR3 coding sequence is TGCGCCAGCAGCTACCTCTGGACAGCGAACACTGAAGCTTTCTTT. The full variable domain, its missing parts supplied by reference TRBV5-1 and TRBJ1-1, is KAGVTQTPRYLIKTRGQQVTLSCSPISGHRSVSWYQQTPGQGLQFLFEYFSETQRNKGNFPGRFSGRQFSNSRSEMNVSTLELGDSALYLCASSYLWTANTEAFFGQGTRLTVV.

The chain is built from TRBV5-1 and TRBJ2-6, with 10 bases fitting TRBD2. Looked up from germline, CDR1 is SGHRS and CDR2 is YFSETQ. Trimming cost V 4 bases and J 2 bases; bases outside gene matches: 6. The CDR3 length is 17 residues. CDR3 bases: TGCGCCAGCAGCCCTGGGACTAGCGTACCTGGGGCCAACGTCCTGACTTTC. As protein: CASSPGTSVPGANVLTF.

V gene TRBV5-4 combines with J gene TRBJ1-1; 7 bases line up with TRBD1. Germline V lookup: CDR1 SGHNT, CDR2 YYREEE (reference sequence). J gave up 3 bases and V 7 bases, and 15 bases lay outside the gene matches. This CDR3 spans 16 amino acids. The CDR3 spells CASGSKTGELDTEAFF. The CDR3 coding sequence is TGTGCCAGCGGCTCTAAAACAGGGGAGCTTGACACTGAAGCTTTCTTT.

The genes are TRBV28 and TRBJ2-7; 9 bases align to TRBD2. Trimming took 6 bases from V and 0 from J; bases not matched to a gene: 6. Germline V CDR1 and CDR2: MDHEN, SYDVKM. CDR3 size: 15 residues. CDR3 coding DNA: TGTGCCAGCAGGTTGCCTAGCGGGAACTCCTACGAGCAGTACTTC. Its translation: CASRLPSGNSYEQYF.

This chain uses TRBV5-1 with TRBJ2-3, with TRBD2 matching 10 bases. CDR3 length: 17 residues. Germline CDR1 reads SGHRS; CDR2 reads YFSETQ. Germline trimming cut 9 bases from V and 0 bases from J; bases unmatched to any gene: 13. CDR3 in DNA: TGCGCCACCAAAGGGGGAGAGACTAGCGGGAGCACAGATACGCAGTATTTT. It encodes CATKGGETSGSTDTQYF.

This chain joins TRBV28 and TRBJ1-1; the D is unclear. Trimming left V 3 bases short and J 3 bases short, with 5 bases between. Germline V lookup: CDR1 MDHEN, CDR2 SYDVKM. CDR3 length: 12 residues. The CDR3: CASSLEHTEAFF. In DNA form, the CDR3 reads TGTGCCAGCAGTTTGGAGCACACTGAAGCTTTCTTT.

This chain links TRBV27 with TRBJ2-6, with D unclear. The CDR3 extends over 16 amino acids. V shed 2 bases and J shed 0 bases, with 8 bases lying between them. CDR1 is MNHEY, CDR2 SMNVEV, per germline (reference sequence). In nucleotides, the CDR3 is TGTGCCAGCAGTTTACTCCCCAGCTCTGGGGCCAACGTCCTGACTTTC. Protein: CASSLLPSSGANVLTF. Full variable domain (rest looked up from reference TRBV27 and TRBJ2-6): EAQVTQNPRYLITVTGKKLTVTCSQNMNHEYMSWYRQDPGLGLRQIYYSMNVEVTDKGDVPEGYKVSRKEKRNFPLILESPSPNQTSLYFCASSLLPSSGANVLTFGAGSRLTVL.

About this clone: This sample also contains other DNA sequences that code for the same CDR3. The V and J genes are TRBV18 and TRBJ1-1; weak D call: TRBD1 (5 bases). Trimming pared 2 bases from V and 1 base from J, leaving 5 bases between. The CDR3 runs to 13 residues. Looked up from germline, CDR1 is KGHSH and CDR2 is LQKENI. CDR3 region: CASSPTGNTEAFF. CDR3 coding DNA: TGTGCCAGCTCACCAACAGGGAACACTGAAGCTTTCTTT.

This rearrangement joins TRBV7-6 to TRBJ1-2; D is undetermined. V was pared by 1 base and J by 2 bases, with 8 bases between. Germline loops: CDR1 SGHVS, CDR2 FNYEAQ. The CDR3 has 14 residues. CDR3 DNA: TGTGCCAGCAGCTTAGATGGCAGAAACTATGGCTACACCTTC. Translation: CASSLDGRNYGYTF.

The V call is TRBV10-3, the J call TRBJ2-1; D might be TRBD1 (5 bases). This CDR3 has 14 residues. Trimming took off 2 bases at V and 3 bases at J, with 8 bases between the two ends. Germline V gene lookup returns CDR1 ENHRY and CDR2 SYGVKD. Here the CDR3 reads CAISERGVYNEQFF. CDR3 nucleotides: TGTGCCATCAGTGAGAGGGGCGTCTACAATGAGCAGTTCTTC.

The gene calls are TRBV4-1 and TRBJ1-1; possible D gene TRBD1, 6 bases. The V gene lost 1 base and the J gene lost 2 bases, with 20 bases spanning the gap. The V gene's germline CDR1 is MGHRA and CDR2 YSYEKL. The CDR3 is made up of 18 amino acids. The CDR3: CASSQVIQGRRINTEAFF. CDR3 DNA: TGCGCCAGCAGCCAAGTTATACAGGGTCGGCGGATAAACACTGAAGCTTTCTTT.

The rearrangement links TRBV11-1 to TRBJ2-7; 9 bases map to TRBD1. J was trimmed by 6 bases and V by 6 bases; bases with no gene match: 15. The CDR3 totals 16 residues. Germline values: CDR1 SGHAT, CDR2 FQDESV (reference sequence). CDR3 bases: TGTGCCAGCAGACCGGACAGGGGAGCCCCCTTTGTCGAGCAGTACTTC. It yields the protein CASRPDRGAPFVEQYF.

This clone was recorded once. This sequence joins TRBV7-8 and TRBJ1-3; no definite D call. In germline, CDR1 is SGHVS, CDR2 FQNEAQ. The CDR3 is 17 amino acids. Trimming shortened V by 5 bases and J by 7 bases, and 24 bases separated the two germline ends. In DNA, the CDR3 is TGTGCCAGCAGCGACGGAGCACAATCCCGCACTCCGAACACCATATATTTT. It yields the protein CASSDGAQSRTPNTIYF.

The sample holds one count of this clone. This sequence joins TRBV27 and TRBJ1-5; D might be TRBD1 (6 bases). Germline lookup yields CDR1 MNHEY and CDR2 SMNVEV (reference sequence). The germline V and J ends were trimmed by 3 bases and 5 bases, with 11 bases remaining between them. The CDR3 is 14 residues long. CDR3 sequence (DNA): TGTGCCAGCAGTTTGTCCAGGGGAGATCAGCCCCAGCATTTT. Amino acids: CASSLSRGDQPQHF.

This clone was seen once. The genes are TRBV5-6 and TRBJ1-2; 9 positions agree with TRBD1. V shed 4 bases, J shed 6 bases, and the junction held 4 bases outside the gene matches. Per germline, CDR1 SGHDT and CDR2 YYEEEE. The CDR3 runs to 13 residues. The CDR3 coding sequence is TGTGCCAGCAGCCCAGGACAGGGGAATGGCTACACCTTC. Protein product: CASSPGQGNGYTF. Full variable domain (remainder filled in from reference TRBV5-6 and TRBJ1-2): DAGVTQSPTHLIKTRGQQVTLRCSPKSGHDTVSWYQQALGQGPQFIFQYYEEEERQRGNFPDRFSGHQFPNYSSELNVNALLLGDSALYLCASSPGQGNGYTFGSGTRLTVV.

The chain has TRBV7-9 and TRBJ2-1, with unresolved D. The CDR3 totals 15 residues. The V gene lost 2 bases and the J gene lost 9 bases, with 17 bases spanning the gap. CDR1 is SEHNR and CDR2 is FQNEAQ in the germline V gene (reference sequence). The CDR3 DNA is TGTGCCAGCAGCTTAATGCTAGGAGACCTTCGTGAGCAGTTCTTC. Protein sequence: CASSLMLGDLREQFF.

The chain employs TRBV6-4 and TRBJ2-5, with TRBD1 matching over 9 bases. The CDR3 loop spans 15 amino acids. The germline CDR1 and CDR2 sequences are MRHNA and SNTAGT. J was trimmed by 4 bases and V by 6 bases; bases with no gene match: 9. CDR3 in amino acids: CASSGTGGAGETQYF. CDR3 DNA sequence: TGTGCCAGCAGCGGAACAGGGGGCGCCGGAGAGACCCAGTACTTC.

The chain joins TRBV6-1 to TRBJ2-1; weak D call: TRBD2 (7 bases). The CDR3 has 14 residues. Germline V gene data show CDR1 as MNHNS and CDR2 as SASEGT. V was shortened by 5 bases and J by 8 bases, with 16 bases between the two germline ends. The CDR3 DNA reads as TGTGCCAGCAGTCCCCGGGGGGCATTGGATGAGCAGTTCTTC. Translating gives CASSPRGALDEQFF.

The chain joins TRBV7-9 to TRBJ2-1; 8 bases line up with TRBD2. The length of the CDR3 is 14 residues. Germline V gives CDR1 SEHNR, CDR2 FQNEAQ (reference sequence). This CDR3 is CAASVAGGGNEQFF. DNA for the CDR3: TGTGCTGCCAGTGTTGCGGGAGGTGGGAATGAGCAGTTCTTC.